One T cell receptor (beta chain) is described in this entry. The antigen is undetermined. The sample belongs to a study of T-cell memory formation after mild COVID-19. Study overall: Across donors, TCR clusters were largely donor specific. Findings of the study overall: CD4+ clones that contracted lay mainly in CM and EM; CD8+ ones lay in EMRA.

Each CDR3 protein is one row after TCRdb ran MiXCR on the 5' RACE reads. The sample lists 250,000 to 300,000 distinct CDR3 sequences; under 20% were seen once. The TCR originated in a man between 18 and 35 years old who had mild COVID-19 (a few samples of this study predate the infection). Cell type and time point are not known. Material: PBMCs or a T cell subset sorted from them (not recorded which).

The CDR3 DNA follows: TGCGCCAGCAGCCAAGGCCTTACAGGGACGGAGACCCAGTACTTC. Its translation is CASSQGLTGTETQYF. The rearrangement joins TRBV4-1 to TRBJ2-5, with D perhaps TRBD1 (6 bases). Deletions cut 1 base from V and 5 bases from J, with 14 bases between. The germline V gene encodes CDR1 MGHRA and CDR2 YSYEKL. The CDR3 covers 15 residues.